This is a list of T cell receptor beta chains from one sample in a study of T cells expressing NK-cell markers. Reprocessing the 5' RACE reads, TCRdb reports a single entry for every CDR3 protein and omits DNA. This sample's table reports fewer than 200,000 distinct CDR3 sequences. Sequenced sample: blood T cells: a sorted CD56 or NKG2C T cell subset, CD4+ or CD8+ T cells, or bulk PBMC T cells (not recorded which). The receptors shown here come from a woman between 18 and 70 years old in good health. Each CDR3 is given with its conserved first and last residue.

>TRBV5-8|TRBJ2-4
CASSLGPKNIQYF
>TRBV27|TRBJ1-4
CASRPDRGRNNEKLFF
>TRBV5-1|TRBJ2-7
CASSLVPSLEQYF
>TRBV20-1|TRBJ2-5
CSAGRQGETQYF
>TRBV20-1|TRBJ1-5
CSAPEAMGPLAGPQHF
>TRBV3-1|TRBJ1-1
CASSERSMNTEAFF
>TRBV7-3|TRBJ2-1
CASSPLEGRGYNEQFF
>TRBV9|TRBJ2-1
CASSVQTFSYNEQFF
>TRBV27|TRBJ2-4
CASSLSGILAKNIQYF
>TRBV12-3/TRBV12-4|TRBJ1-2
CASSLVPSGYTF
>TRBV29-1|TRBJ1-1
CSVVPGAMNTEAFF
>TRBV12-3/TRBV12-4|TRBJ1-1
CASSLSWGGAFF
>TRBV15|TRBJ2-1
CATSRVLTSGSYNEQFF
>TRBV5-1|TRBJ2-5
CASSRLATGLAGEETQYF
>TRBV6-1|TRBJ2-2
CASILSGGNTGELFF
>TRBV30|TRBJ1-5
CAWSGGGSNQLQHF
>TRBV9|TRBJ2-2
CASSVYSSGTGELFF
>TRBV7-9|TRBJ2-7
CASSLISYEQYF
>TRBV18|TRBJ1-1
CASSGQGAILEAFF
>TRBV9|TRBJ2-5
CASSVSPIFGQETQYF
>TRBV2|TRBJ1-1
CASKRQGYTEAFF
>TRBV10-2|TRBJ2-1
CASSESLQGNEQFF
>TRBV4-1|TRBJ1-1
CASSRGWPMNTEAFF
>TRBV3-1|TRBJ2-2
CASSQEVRAGGIGELFF
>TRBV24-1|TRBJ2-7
CATSAATGRYEQYF
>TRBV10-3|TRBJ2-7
CAISESKLGQEIYEQYF
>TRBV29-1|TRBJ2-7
CSVGRGSGEQYF
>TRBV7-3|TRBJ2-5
CASSRAPSGSQETQYF
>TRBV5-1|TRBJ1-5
CASSLDRGGQPQHF
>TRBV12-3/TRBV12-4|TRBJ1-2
CASSSPNRRSYGYTF
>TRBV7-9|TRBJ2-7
CASSLEGLRDRSYEQYF
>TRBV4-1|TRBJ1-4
CASSQPGQVPEKLFF
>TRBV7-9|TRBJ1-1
CASSPMADTEAFF
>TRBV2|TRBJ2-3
CASSATSSSTDTQYF
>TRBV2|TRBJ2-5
CASSESDGRAGGTQYF
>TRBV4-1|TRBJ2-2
CASSQVVLAGVAGELFF
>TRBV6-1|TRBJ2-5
CASRTGTHAQETQYF
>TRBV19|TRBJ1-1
CATAYRVTEAFF
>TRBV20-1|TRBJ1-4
CSARGPTTNEKLFF
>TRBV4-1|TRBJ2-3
CASSQVGGGPAGTDTQYF
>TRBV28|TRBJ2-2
CASSSPSGQTGELFF
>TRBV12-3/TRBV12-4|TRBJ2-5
CASSTSGAETQYF
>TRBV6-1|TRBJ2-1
CASSDYHRDRVGEQFF
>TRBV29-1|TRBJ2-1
CSVGSGGRAYEQFF
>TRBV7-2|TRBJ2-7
CASSYSGLESTEQYF
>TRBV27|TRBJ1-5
CASSTSRQPNQPQHF
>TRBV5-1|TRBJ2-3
CASSLGEADTQYF
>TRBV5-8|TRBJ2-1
CASSLAPAGGTYNEQFF
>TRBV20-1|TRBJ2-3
CSAQRGLVYADTQYF
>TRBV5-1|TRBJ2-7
CASSFQTSGGAHEQYF
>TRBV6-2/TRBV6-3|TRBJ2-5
CASSLTGLARETQYF
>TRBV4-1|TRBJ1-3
CASSQGTASGNTIYF